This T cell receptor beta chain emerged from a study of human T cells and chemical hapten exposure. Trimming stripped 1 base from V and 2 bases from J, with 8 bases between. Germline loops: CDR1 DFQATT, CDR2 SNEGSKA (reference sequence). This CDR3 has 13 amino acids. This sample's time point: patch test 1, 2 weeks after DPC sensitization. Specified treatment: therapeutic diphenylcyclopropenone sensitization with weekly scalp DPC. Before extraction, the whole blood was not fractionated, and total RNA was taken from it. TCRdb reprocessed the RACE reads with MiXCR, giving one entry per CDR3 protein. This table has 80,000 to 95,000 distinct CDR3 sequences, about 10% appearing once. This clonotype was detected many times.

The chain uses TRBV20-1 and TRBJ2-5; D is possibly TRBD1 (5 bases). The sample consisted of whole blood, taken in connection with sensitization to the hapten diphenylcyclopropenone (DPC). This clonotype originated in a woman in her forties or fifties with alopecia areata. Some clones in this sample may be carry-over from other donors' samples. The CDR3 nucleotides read TGCAGTGCTAGAGCTCAGGGTCAAGAGACCCAGTACTTC. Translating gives CSARAQGQETQYF.